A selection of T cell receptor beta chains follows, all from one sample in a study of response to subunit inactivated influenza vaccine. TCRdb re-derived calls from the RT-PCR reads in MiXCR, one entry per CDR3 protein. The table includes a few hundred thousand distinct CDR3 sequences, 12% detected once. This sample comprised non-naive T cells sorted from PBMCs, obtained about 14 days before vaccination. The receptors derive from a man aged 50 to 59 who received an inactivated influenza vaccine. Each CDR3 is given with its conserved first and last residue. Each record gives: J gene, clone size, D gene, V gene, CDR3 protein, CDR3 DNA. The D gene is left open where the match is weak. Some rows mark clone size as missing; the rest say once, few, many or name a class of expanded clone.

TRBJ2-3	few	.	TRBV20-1	CCAITGLPDHTDTQYF	TGCTGTGCGATCACGGGACTCCCGGACCATACAGATACGCAGTATTTT
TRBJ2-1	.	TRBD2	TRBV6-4	CASSVSGTSGSDEQFF	TGTGCCAGCAGTGTATCCGGGACTAGCGGGTCCGATGAGCAGTTCTTC
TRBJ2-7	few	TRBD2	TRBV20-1	CSAIPLLAGRSYEQYF	TGCAGTGCTATCCCCTTACTAGCGGGGAGGTCGTACGAGCAGTACTTC
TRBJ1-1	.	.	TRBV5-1	CASSLISNPSNTEAFF	TGCGCCAGCAGCTTGATCTCAAACCCCTCTAACACTGAAGCTTTCTTT
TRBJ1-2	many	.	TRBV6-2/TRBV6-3	CASSYGRLFFYGYTF	TGTGCCAGCAGTTACGGACGGCTTTTCTTCTATGGCTACACCTTC
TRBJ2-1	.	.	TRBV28	CASRTRSGRSYNEQFF	TGTGCCAGCCGAACCCGATCGGGGCGCTCCTACAATGAGCAGTTCTTC
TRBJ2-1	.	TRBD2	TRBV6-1	CASRGIAGVSYNEQFF	TGTGCCAGCAGGGGAATAGCGGGAGTTTCCTACAATGAGCAGTTCTTC
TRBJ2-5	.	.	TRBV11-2	CASSQQVRGETQYF	TGTGCCAGCAGCCAACAGGTCCGTGGGGAGACCCAGTACTTC
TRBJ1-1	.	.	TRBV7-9	CASSLGGETNEAFF	TGTGCCAGCAGCTTAGGGGGGGAAACAAATGAAGCTTTCTTT
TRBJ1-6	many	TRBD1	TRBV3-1	CASSPGTVNSPLHF	TGTGCCAGCAGCCCGGGGACAGTTAATTCACCCCTCCACTTT
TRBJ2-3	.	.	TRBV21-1	CASNPGARTDTQYF	TGTGCCAGCAACCCAGGGGCCCGCACAGATACGCAGTATTTT
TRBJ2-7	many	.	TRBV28	CASRPAGGSYEQYF	TGTGCCAGCCGTCCGGCGGGCGGATCCTACGAGCAGTACTTC
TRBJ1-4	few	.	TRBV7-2	CASSLQGSGEKLFF	TGTGCCAGCAGCTTACAAGGATCGGGTGAAAAACTGTTTTTT
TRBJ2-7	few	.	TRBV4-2	CASSQMSGVYEQYF	TGTGCCAGCAGCCAGATGTCGGGGGTGTACGAGCAGTACTTC
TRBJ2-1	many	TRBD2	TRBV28	CASRRLAGYNEQFF	TGTGCCAGCAGGCGACTAGCGGGGTACAATGAGCAGTTCTTC
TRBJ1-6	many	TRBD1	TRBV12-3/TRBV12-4	CASSQDRGRSPLHF	TGTGCCAGCAGTCAGGACAGGGGAAGGTCACCCCTCCACTTT
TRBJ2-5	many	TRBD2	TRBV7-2	CASSPRISGRETQYF	TGTGCCAGCAGCCCCCGTATTAGCGGGAGAGAGACCCAGTACTTC
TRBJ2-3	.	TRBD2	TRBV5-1	CASSRTSGGSTDTQYF	TGCGCCAGCAGCCGGACTAGCGGGGGGAGCACAGATACGCAGTATTTT
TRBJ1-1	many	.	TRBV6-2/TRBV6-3	CASSYSWGTMNTEAFF	TGTGCCAGCAGTTACTCGTGGGGAACGATGAACACTGAAGCTTTCTTT
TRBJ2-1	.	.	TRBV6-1	CASRPGYGGNEQFF	TGTGCCAGCAGGCCAGGGTATGGAGGCAATGAGCAGTTCTTC
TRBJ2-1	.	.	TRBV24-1	CATSDSRLNNEQFF	TGTGCCACCAGCGACAGCAGGTTAAACAATGAGCAGTTCTTC
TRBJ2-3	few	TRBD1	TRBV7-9	CASSSRTGGESTDTQYF	TGTGCCAGCAGCTCAAGGACAGGGGGTGAATCCACAGATACGCAGTATTTT
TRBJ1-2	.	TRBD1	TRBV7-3	CASSPGTETYGYTF	TGTGCCAGCAGCCCCGGGACAGAGACCTATGGCTACACCTTC
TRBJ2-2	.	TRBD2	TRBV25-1	CASSPGSGRVTGELFF	TGTGCCAGCAGCCCGGGGAGCGGGAGGGTCACCGGGGAGCTGTTTTTT
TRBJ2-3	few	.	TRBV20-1	CSAHPGITDTQYF	TGCAGTGCTCATCCAGGAATCACAGATACGCAGTATTTT
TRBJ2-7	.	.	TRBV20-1	CSPFSGEQYF	TGCAGTCCCTTTTCTGGCGAGCAGTACTTC
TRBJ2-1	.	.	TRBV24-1	CATSDFVRLFF	TGTGCCACCAGTGATTTCGTAAGGTTGTTCTTC
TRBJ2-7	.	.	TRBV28	CASSSIKYEQYF	TGTGCCAGCAGCTCCATTAAGTACGAGCAGTACTTC
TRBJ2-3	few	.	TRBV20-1	CSANMVAGTDTQYF	TGCAGTGCTAATATGGTAGCGGGCACAGATACGCAGTATTTT
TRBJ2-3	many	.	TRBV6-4	CASSDSGGSGTDTQYF	TGTGCCAGCAGTGACTCGGGGGGTAGTGGCACAGATACGCAGTATTTT
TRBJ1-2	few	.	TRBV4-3	CASSQEHRGHGGYTF	TGCGCCAGCAGCCAAGAGCACCGCGGGCATGGTGGCTACACCTTC
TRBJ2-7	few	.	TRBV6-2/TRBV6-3	CASSDLGYEQYF	TGTGCCAGCAGCGACCTGGGCTACGAGCAGTACTTC
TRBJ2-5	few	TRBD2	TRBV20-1	CSARVAGVQETQYF	TGCAGTGCTAGAGTGGCGGGAGTCCAAGAGACCCAGTACTTC
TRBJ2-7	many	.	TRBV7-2	CASSANPSYEQYF	TGTGCCAGCAGCGCGAACCCCTCCTACGAGCAGTACTTC
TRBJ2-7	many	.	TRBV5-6	CASSLAGQSGEQYF	TGTGCCAGCAGCTTGGCCGGACAGTCGGGGGAGCAGTACTTC
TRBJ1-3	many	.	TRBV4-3	CASSQDRISGNTIYF	TGCGCCAGCAGCCAAGATAGGATCTCTGGAAACACCATATATTTT
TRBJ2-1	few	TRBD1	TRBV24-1	CATSPGQVWNEQFF	TGTGCCACCAGTCCGGGACAGGTCTGGAATGAGCAGTTCTTC
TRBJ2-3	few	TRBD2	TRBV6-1	CASKLAGATDTQYF	TGTGCCAGCAAATTAGCGGGAGCTACAGATACGCAGTATTTT
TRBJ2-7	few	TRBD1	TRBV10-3	CASVRGQDKYEQYF	TGTGCCAGTGTCCGCGGACAGGACAAGTACGAGCAGTACTTC
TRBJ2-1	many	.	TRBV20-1	CRAGKSSYNEQFF	TGCAGGGCAGGGAAAAGCTCCTACAATGAGCAGTTCTTC
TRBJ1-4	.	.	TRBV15	CATSSSRASNEKLFF	TGTGCCACCAGCTCTAGTCGCGCATCTAATGAAAAACTGTTTTTT
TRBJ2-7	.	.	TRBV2	CASSGGIGEQYF	TGTGCCAGCAGTGGTGGGATTGGCGAGCAGTACTTC
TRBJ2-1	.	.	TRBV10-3	CAIRAPEADNEQFF	TGTGCCATCAGAGCACCTGAGGCCGACAATGAGCAGTTCTTC
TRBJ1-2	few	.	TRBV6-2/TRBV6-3	CASSYGRLSGYTF	TGTGCCAGCAGTTACGGACGGCTCAGTGGCTACACCTTC
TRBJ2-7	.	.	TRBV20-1	CSAHGSSGSYEQYF	TGCAGTGCCCACGGCTCCAGCGGGTCTTACGAGCAGTACTTC
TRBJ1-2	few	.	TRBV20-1	CSADVQGRDGYTF	TGCAGTGCCGATGTTCAGGGGAGGGATGGCTACACCTTC
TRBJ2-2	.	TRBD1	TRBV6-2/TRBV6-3	CASSYRGLNTGELFF	TGTGCCAGCAGTTACAGGGGGCTAAACACCGGGGAGCTGTTTTTT
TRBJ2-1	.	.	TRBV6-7	CASSHRKGHLGDSYNEQFF	TGTGCCAGCAGCCATAGAAAAGGGCACCTGGGAGATTCCTACAATGAGCAGTTCTTC
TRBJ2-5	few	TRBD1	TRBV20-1	CSAASTGGRETQYF	TGCAGTGCGGCTAGTACAGGGGGACGGGAGACCCAGTACTTC
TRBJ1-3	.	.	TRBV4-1	CASSQDLGGDGSGNTIYF	TGCGCCAGCAGCCAAGATCTAGGAGGGGACGGGTCTGGAAACACCATATATTTT
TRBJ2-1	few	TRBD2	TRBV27	CASSLVAGVYEQFF	TGTGCCAGCAGTTTGGTAGCGGGAGTTTATGAGCAGTTCTTC
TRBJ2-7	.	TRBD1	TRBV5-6	CASSQLNRGSYEQYF	TGTGCCAGCAGCCAACTAAACAGGGGTTCCTACGAGCAGTACTTC
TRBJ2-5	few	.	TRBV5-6	CASSFMRTMGETQYF	TGTGCCAGCAGCTTTATGAGGACGATGGGAGAGACCCAGTACTTC
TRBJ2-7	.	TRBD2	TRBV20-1	CSARDLRTSGGYEQYF	TGCAGTGCTAGAGATCTCCGGACTAGCGGAGGTTACGAGCAGTACTTC
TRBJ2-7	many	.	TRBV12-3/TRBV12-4	CASSLGFSYEQYF	TGTGCCAGCAGTTTAGGGTTCTCCTACGAGCAGTACTTC
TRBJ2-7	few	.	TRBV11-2	CASSLGLAAGQYF	TGTGCCAGCAGCTTAGGTTTAGCCGCGGGGCAGTACTTC
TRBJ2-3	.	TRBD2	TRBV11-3	CASSPGLAGGSKDTQYF	TGTGCCAGCAGCCCGGGACTAGCGGGAGGCTCGAAAGATACGCAGTATTTT
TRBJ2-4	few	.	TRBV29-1	CSVGASFKNIQYF	TGCAGCGTTGGAGCCTCCTTCAAAAACATTCAGTACTTC
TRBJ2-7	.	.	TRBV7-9	CASSLEVVQYF	TGTGCCAGCAGCTTAGAAGTAGTGCAGTACTTC
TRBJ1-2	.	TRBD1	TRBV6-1	CASSELRTGVGGYTF	TGTGCCAGCAGTGAATTAAGGACAGGGGTTGGTGGCTACACCTTC